The 16 T cell receptor beta chains presented below share a single source sample, sequenced in a study of shared clonotypes between healthy human individuals. TCRdb's table, derived via immunoSEQ multiplex PCR, lists solely in-frame clones and lacks some. The data contain 2 million to 2.5 million clones, roughly 92% of them seen just once; the ten biggest clones take up 0.37%. The sample was naive CD4+ T cells from PBMCs. This sample's subset: CD45RA+ positively selected. The receptors were sampled from a man younger than 35 in good health. Some clones in this sample may be carry-over from other donors' samples.

This chain links TRBV29-1 with TRBJ2-7; D is possibly TRBD1 (5 bases). This CDR3 contains 14 residues. The germline gives CDR1 SQVTM, CDR2 ANQGSEA. The V end was cut by 4 bases, the J end by 0 bases, with 13 bases between. The CDR3: CSVGQGEFSYEQYF. Written as DNA, the CDR3 is TGCAGCGTTGGGCAGGGTGAATTCTCCTACGAGCAGTACTTC.

The rearrangement uses TRBV9 and TRBJ2-3, with 7 positions matching TRBD2. V shed 3 bases, J shed 2 bases, and the junction held 12 bases outside the gene matches. CDR3 size: 17 residues. CDR1 is SGDLS, CDR2 YYNGEE, per germline. CDR3 loop: CASSGAKGRDYTDTQYF. The CDR3 DNA reads as TGTGCCAGCAGCGGGGCAAAGGGACGGGACTACACAGATACGCAGTATTTT.

The V call is TRBV5-4, the J call TRBJ2-3; TRBD2 agrees at 7 bases. V shed 7 bases and J 0 bases; nucleotides not matched to a gene: 8. The CDR3 totals 15 residues. Looked up from germline, CDR1 is SGHNT and CDR2 is YYREEE (reference sequence). CDR3 bases: TGTGCCAGCGCCCCGGGGGGAGCTAGCACAGATACGCAGTATTTT. As protein: CASAPGGASTDTQYF.

The J gene is TRBJ2-1, the V gene TRBV19; TRBD2 aligns across 9 bases. Germline values: CDR1 LNHDA, CDR2 SQIVND (reference sequence). The CDR3 length is 15 residues. The trim removed 3 bases at V and 4 bases at J, leaving 4 bases unmatched. DNA of the CDR3: TGTGCCAGTAGTATCGGGGCGGGAGGGTACAATGAGCAGTTCTTC. Its protein is CASSIGAGGYNEQFF.

The J gene is TRBJ1-2, the V gene TRBV5-1, with D hard to call. CDR3 size: 15 residues. Trimming stripped 2 bases from V and 7 bases from J, with 18 bases between. Per the germline V gene, CDR1 is SGHRS and CDR2 is YFSETQ. The CDR3 sequence: CASSFRVDPGFGYTF. CDR3 in DNA: TGCGCCAGCAGCTTTAGGGTGGATCCTGGGTTTGGCTACACCTTC.

The rearrangement joins TRBV28 to TRBJ1-2; TRBD1 might be the D (6 bases). The V and J ends lost 2 bases and 3 bases respectively, with 10 bases between them. The CDR3 totals 14 residues. The germline gives CDR1 MDHEN, CDR2 SYDVKM. The CDR3 bases are TGTGCCAGCAGTTTAGTGTACAGGGACTATGGCTACACCTTC. Protein sequence: CASSLVYRDYGYTF.

The chain employs TRBV27 and TRBJ2-5, with a possible D match to TRBD2 (6 bases). Between the trimmed V and J ends, which lost 3 bases and 1 base, there was a span of 15 bases. This CDR3 comprises 16 residues. Germline assignment: CDR1 MNHEY and CDR2 SMNVEV (reference sequence). The CDR3 spells CASSLIGAGSQETQYF. In DNA form, the CDR3 reads TGTGCCAGCAGTTTGATTGGGGCGGGGAGCCAAGAGACCCAGTACTTC.

The V gene is TRBV11-2, the J gene TRBJ1-1; 9 bases are shared with TRBD1. Germline CDR1 and CDR2: SGHAT and FQNNGV. J gave up 3 bases and V 3 bases, and 8 bases lay outside the gene matches. This CDR3 region has 16 residues. The CDR3 here is CASSFNRGRGDTEAFF. DNA of the CDR3: TGTGCCAGCAGCTTCAACAGGGGGCGCGGGGACACTGAAGCTTTCTTT.

The chain carries TRBV5-6 and TRBJ2-2; TRBD1 matches at 8 bases. V gave up 3 bases and J gave up 1 base; unmatched junction bases: 5. There are 16 residues in the CDR3. Germline values: CDR1 SGHDT, CDR2 YYEEEE. The CDR3 coding sequence is TGTGCCAGCAGCTGGACAGGGCGGGGGAACACCGGGGAGCTGTTTTTT. Protein: CASSWTGRGNTGELFF. Full variable domain (missing parts from reference TRBV5-6 and TRBJ2-2): DAGVTQSPTHLIKTRGQQVTLRCSPKSGHDTVSWYQQALGQGPQFIFQYYEEEERQRGNFPDRFSGHQFPNYSSELNVNALLLGDSALYLCASSWTGRGNTGELFFGEGSRLTVL.

This rearrangement joins TRBV6-1 to TRBJ1-2; no reliable D call. CDR3 length: 15 residues. CDR1 is MNHNS, CDR2 SASEGT, per germline. Trimming removed 6 bases at V and 1 base at J, with 15 bases between. The CDR3 here is CASSPLNGINYGYTF. The DNA for the CDR3 is TGTGCCAGCAGCCCCCTAAACGGTATTAACTATGGCTACACCTTC.

This rearrangement joins TRBV28 to TRBJ2-1; the match to TRBD2 covers 7 bases. Germline V lookup: CDR1 MDHEN, CDR2 SYDVKM. There are 14 residues in the CDR3. With V trimmed by 11 bases and J by 4 bases, 11 bases remained unmatched. CDR3 residues: CACRWASGYNEQFF. The CDR3 nucleotides are TGTGCCTGCCGTTGGGCTAGCGGATACAATGAGCAGTTCTTC. The complete variable domain, with remaining parts taken from reference TRBV28 and TRBJ2-1, reads DVKVTQSSRYLVKRTGEKVFLECVQDMDHENMFWYRQDPGLGLRLIYFSYDVKMKEKGDIPEGYSVSREKKERFSLILESASTNQTSMYLCACRWASGYNEQFFGPGTRLTVL.

This clone was recorded only once. The chain couples TRBV2 to TRBJ2-5, with 9 positions matching TRBD1. Germline trimming cut 6 bases from V and 1 base from J; bases unmatched to any gene: 6. The length of the CDR3 is 15 residues. Germline loops: CDR1 SNHLY, CDR2 FYNNEI. Here the CDR3 reads CASRQQGASQETQYF. The CDR3 nucleotides read TGTGCCAGCAGGCAACAGGGGGCTAGCCAAGAGACCCAGTACTTC.

The sample holds one count of this clone. The rearrangement links TRBV6-9 to TRBJ2-1, with 7 bases matching TRBD2. Per the germline V gene, CDR1 is MNHGY and CDR2 is SVAAGI. V was clipped by 5 bases and J by 7 bases; unmatched bases: 8. The CDR3 runs 14 residues. This CDR3 reads CASSGLELRNEQFF. CDR3 nucleotides: TGTGCCAGCAGTGGACTAGAGCTGAGGAATGAGCAGTTCTTC.

The chain has TRBV5-1 and TRBJ2-3; 12 bases are a match to TRBD1. This CDR3 has 17 amino acids. The V gene end was trimmed by 0 bases and the J gene end by 5 bases; junction bases not matched to a gene: 7. Looked up from germline, CDR1 is SGHRS and CDR2 is YFSETQ. In DNA, the CDR3 is TGCGCCAGCAGCTTGGCCAGGGGACAGGGGGCTAAAGATACGCAGTATTTT. Protein sequence: CASSLARGQGAKDTQYF.

The V gene is TRBV27, the J gene TRBJ2-7; 7 bases map to TRBD2. The CDR3 is 15 residues long. After removal of 2 bases from V and 2 bases from J, the junction contained 6 bases not matched to a gene. Per the germline V gene, CDR1 is MNHEY and CDR2 is SMNVEV (reference sequence). CDR3 sequence: CASSLVAGATYEQYF. The CDR3 DNA is TGTGCCAGCAGTTTAGTAGCGGGCGCCACCTACGAGCAGTACTTC.

The V call is TRBV28, the J call TRBJ1-2; 8 bases are a match to TRBD1. The CDR3 has 14 residues. Germline V gives CDR1 MDHEN, CDR2 SYDVKM. After removal of 4 bases from V and 8 bases from J, the junction contained 9 bases not matched to a gene. CDR3 in DNA: TGTGCCAGCAGTTCCCCGGGACAGGTGGAAGGCTACACCTTC. Its protein product is CASSSPGQVEGYTF.